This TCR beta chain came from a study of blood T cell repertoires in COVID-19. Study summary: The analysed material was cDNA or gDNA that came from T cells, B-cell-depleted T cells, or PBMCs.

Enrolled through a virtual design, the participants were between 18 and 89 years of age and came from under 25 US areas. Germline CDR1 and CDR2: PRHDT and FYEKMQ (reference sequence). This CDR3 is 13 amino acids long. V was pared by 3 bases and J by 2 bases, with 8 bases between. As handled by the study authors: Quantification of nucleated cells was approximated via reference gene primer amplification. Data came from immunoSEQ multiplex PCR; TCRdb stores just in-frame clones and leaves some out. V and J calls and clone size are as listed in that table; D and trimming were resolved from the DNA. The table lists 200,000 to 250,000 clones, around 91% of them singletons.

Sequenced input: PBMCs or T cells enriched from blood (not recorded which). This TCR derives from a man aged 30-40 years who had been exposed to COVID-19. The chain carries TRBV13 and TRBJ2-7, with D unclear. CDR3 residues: CASSFRQAYEQYF. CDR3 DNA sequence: TGTGCCAGCAGCTTCCGGCAGGCCTACGAGCAGTACTTC.